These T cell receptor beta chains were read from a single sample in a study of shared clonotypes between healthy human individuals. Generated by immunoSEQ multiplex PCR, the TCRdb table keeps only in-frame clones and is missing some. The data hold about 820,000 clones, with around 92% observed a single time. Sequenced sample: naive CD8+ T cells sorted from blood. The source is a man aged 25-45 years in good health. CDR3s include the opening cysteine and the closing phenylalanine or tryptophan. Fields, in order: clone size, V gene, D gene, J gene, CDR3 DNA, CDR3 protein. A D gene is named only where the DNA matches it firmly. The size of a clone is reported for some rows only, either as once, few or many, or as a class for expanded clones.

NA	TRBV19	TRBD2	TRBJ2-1	TGTGCCAGCCAAGTAGCGGGAGTCAATGAGCAGTTCTTC	CASQVAGVNEQFF
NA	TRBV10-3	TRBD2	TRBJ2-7	TGTGCCGTTTTAGCGGGAGCATCCTACGAGCAGTACTTC	CAVLAGASYEQYF
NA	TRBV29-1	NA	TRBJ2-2	TGCAGTGTTCGGGGGCTAGGAGGGGAGCTGTTTTTT	CSVRGLGGELFF
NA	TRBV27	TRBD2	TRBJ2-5	TGTGCCAGCACGCCTAGCGGGAGCCAAGAGACCCAGTACTTC	CASTPSGSQETQYF
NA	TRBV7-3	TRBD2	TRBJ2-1	TGTGCCAGCAGCTTAGCGAGCGGGGATTACAATGAGCAGTTCTTC	CASSLASGDYNEQFF
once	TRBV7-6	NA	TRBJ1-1	TGTGCCAGCAGCTTACCACAGGCTGAAGCTTTCTTT	CASSLPQAEAFF
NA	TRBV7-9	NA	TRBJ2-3	TGTGCCAGCAGCTCAACTCCGGCAGGCTCCTGGGATACGCAGTATTTT	CASSSTPAGSWDTQYF
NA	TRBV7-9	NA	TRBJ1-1	TGTGCCAGCAGCTGGACCGACCACTTGAACACTGAAGCTTTCTTT	CASSWTDHLNTEAFF
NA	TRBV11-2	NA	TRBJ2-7	TGTGCCAGCAGCCCGTTATTAACCCGCCACGAGCAGTACTTC	CASSPLLTRHEQYF
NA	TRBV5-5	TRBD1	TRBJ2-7	TGTGCCAGCAGCTTGTGGGACAGGGGCTACGAGCAGTACTTC	CASSLWDRGYEQYF
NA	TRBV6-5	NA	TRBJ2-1	TGTGCCAGCAGTTACGGACTCTCGAGCTCCTACAATGAGCAGTTCTTC	CASSYGLSSSYNEQFF
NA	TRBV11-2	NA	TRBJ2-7	TGTGCCAGCAGCTTACCGAAGGCGACAAGGGGAACCTACGAGCAGTACTTC	CASSLPKATRGTYEQYF
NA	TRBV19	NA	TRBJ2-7	TGTGCCAGTAGTATAGTCGGCTCCTCCTACGAGCAGTACTTC	CASSIVGSSYEQYF
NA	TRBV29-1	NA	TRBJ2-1	TGCAGCGTCATGGAGCCAGACTACAATGAGCAGTTCTTC	CSVMEPDYNEQFF
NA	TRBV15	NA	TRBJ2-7	TGTGCCACCAGCGTCTCCCGGGACCCATCCTACGAGCAGTACTTC	CATSVSRDPSYEQYF
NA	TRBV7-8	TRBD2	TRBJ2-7	TGTGCCAGCAGCGCTAGACTAGCGGGAGTTTCAGACGAGCAGTACTTC	CASSARLAGVSDEQYF
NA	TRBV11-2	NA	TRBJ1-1	TGTGCCAGCAGCTTAGATAACACTGAAGCTTTCTTT	CASSLDNTEAFF
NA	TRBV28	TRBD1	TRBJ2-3	TGTGCCAGCAGTTTAATCGCGCGGACAGGGGAAACAGATACGCAGTATTTT	CASSLIARTGETDTQYF
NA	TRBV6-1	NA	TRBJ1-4	TGTGCCAGCAGCTGGGTCTTACCTAATGAAAAACTGTTTTTT	CASSWVLPNEKLFF
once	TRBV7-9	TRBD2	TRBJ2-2	TGTGCCAGCAGCTCATTAAAAGCGGGAGAAAGGCACGGGGAGCTGTTTTTT	CASSSLKAGERHGELFF
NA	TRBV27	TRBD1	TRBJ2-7	TGTGCCAGCAGTCCAAGGGGGGGACAGGGATACGAGCAGTACTTC	CASSPRGGQGYEQYF
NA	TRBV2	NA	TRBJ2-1	TGTGCCAGCAGTGAATTAGGGGCGGATGAGCAGTTCTTC	CASSELGADEQFF
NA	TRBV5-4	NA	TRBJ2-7	TGTGCCAGCAGCCGGCGTGGGACAAAGGGTGGCTACGAGCAGTACTTC	CASSRRGTKGGYEQYF
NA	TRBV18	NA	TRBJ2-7	TGTGCCAGCTCCCATAAAGAGGGGGGGGCGAATCACGAGCAGTACTTC	CASSHKEGGANHEQYF
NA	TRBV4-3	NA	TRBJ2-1	TGCGCCAGCAGCCAAGGGCTAGCCCCCAATGAGCAGTTCTTC	CASSQGLAPNEQFF
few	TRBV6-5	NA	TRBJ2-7	TGTGCCAGCAGTTACTTTCGGGACAACTCCTACGAGCAGTACTTC	CASSYFRDNSYEQYF
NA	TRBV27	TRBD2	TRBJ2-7	TGTGCCAGCAGTCCGGCAGCGGGAGTAGACGAGCAGTACTTC	CASSPAAGVDEQYF
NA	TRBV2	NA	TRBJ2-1	TGTGCCAGCAAAGTTCTAGGTGAGCAGTTCTTC	CASKVLGEQFF
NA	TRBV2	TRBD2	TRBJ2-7	TGTGCCAGCAGTGTCAATAGCGGGAGGCCGGACGAGCAGTACTTC	CASSVNSGRPDEQYF